The 28 T cell receptor beta chains below all came from one sample that was sequenced in a study of blood T cell repertoires in COVID-19. This table comes from immunoSEQ multiplex PCR, and its TCRdb copy is limited to in-frame clones, with some not included. Of 140,000 or so clones in the sample, 85% were seen once. Sequencing was carried out using peripheral blood. The receptors were gathered from a human donor with acute or convalescent COVID-19. The donor label of this sample is uncertain.

The chain carries TRBV30 and TRBJ2-1; tentatively, D is TRBD1 (5 bases). Trimming shortened V by 7 bases and J by 0 bases, and 7 bases separated the two germline ends. CDR1 and CDR2 from the germline V gene are GTSNPN and SVGIG (reference sequence). The CDR3 is 12 residues long. The CDR3 DNA reads as TGTGCCTCAGGGATCTCCTACAATGAGCAGTTCTTC. The encoded protein is CASGISYNEQFF.

V usage is TRBV7-2 and J usage is TRBJ2-2; the D is unclear. The CDR3 loop spans 15 amino acids. The germline V gene encodes CDR1 SGHTA and CDR2 FQGNSA. Trimming left V 2 bases short and J 7 bases short, with 14 bases between. CDR3 bases: TGTGCCAGCAGCTTAAATCCCCCCCCAATCGGGGAGCTGTTTTTT. Protein: CASSLNPPPIGELFF.

The chain uses TRBV18 and TRBJ2-7; TRBD1 might be the D (7 bases). Germline V CDR1 and CDR2: KGHSH, LQKENI. This CDR3 is 15 amino acids long. The V end was cut by 8 bases, the J end by 2 bases, with 19 bases between. CDR3 in amino acids: CASRGGSSATYEQYF. CDR3 in DNA: TGTGCCAGCCGAGGGGGCTCTAGCGCGACCTACGAGCAGTACTTC.

The CDR3 reads CASTTLGAVEKLFF. CDR3 sequence (DNA): TGTGCCAGCACCACATTGGGGGCAGTAGAAAAACTGTTTTTT. J is TRBJ1-4 and V is TRBV28, with D maybe TRBD1 (6 bases). Germline assignment: CDR1 MDHEN and CDR2 SYDVKM. The CDR3 spans 14 residues. The V end lost 7 bases, the J end lost 8 bases, and 17 bases lay between the germline ends.

The chain is built from TRBV5-1 and TRBJ1-1; D ambiguous. Trimming took off 4 bases at V and 1 base at J, with 11 bases between the two ends. There are 14 residues in the CDR3. Germline V gives CDR1 SGHRS, CDR2 YFSETQ. Written as DNA, the CDR3 is TGCGCCAGCAGCCGCGGAGCGGGGAACACTGAAGCTTTCTTT. Amino acid sequence: CASSRGAGNTEAFF.

The chain recombines TRBV19 with TRBJ2-2; D perhaps matches TRBD2 (5 bases). This CDR3 region has 14 residues. Trimming took off 5 bases at V and 3 bases at J, with 10 bases between the two ends. Germline V lookup: CDR1 LNHDA, CDR2 SQIVND (reference sequence). The CDR3 region has the DNA TGTGCCAGTAGTGGGAGCGTTTACACCGGGGAGCTGTTTTTT. Translation: CASSGSVYTGELFF.

This clone showed up just once. The V call is TRBV5-4, the J call TRBJ2-6, with D tentatively TRBD2 (5 bases). V lost 5 bases and J 2 bases, leaving 8 bases between the germline ends. Germline V CDR1 and CDR2: SGHNT, YYREEE (reference sequence). The CDR3 length is 14 residues. The CDR3 sequence is CASSEEAGANVLTF. DNA of the CDR3: TGTGCCAGCAGTGAGGAGGCTGGGGCCAACGTCCTGACTTTC.

The V and J genes are TRBV19 and TRBJ2-3; the D is unclear. V lost 6 bases to trimming and J lost 0 bases, with 7 bases between them. The CDR3 is 13 amino acids. CDR1 and CDR2 from the germline V gene are LNHDA and SQIVND (reference sequence). The CDR3 bases are TGTGCCAGTAGCGCCCAGAGCACAGATACGCAGTATTTT. Amino acid sequence: CASSAQSTDTQYF.

This clone has more than one count but fewer than ten. Other DNA variants within this sample encode the same CDR3. The chain joins TRBV7-2 to TRBJ1-6, with 10 bases identical to TRBD1. The germline gives CDR1 SGHTA, CDR2 FQGNSA. V lost 1 base and J lost 9; bases outside the gene matches: 3. The CDR3 is 15 residues long. CDR3 loop: CASSLGTGGSSPLHF. CDR3 nucleotide sequence: TGTGCCAGCAGCTTAGGGACAGGGGGGAGTTCACCCCTCCACTTT.

The genes are TRBV9 and TRBJ1-4; possible D gene TRBD1, 5 bases. Germline loops: CDR1 SGDLS, CDR2 YYNGEE. This CDR3 comprises 15 residues. Trimming removed 0 bases at V and 8 bases at J, with 14 bases between. The CDR3 is CASSVAQGVGEKLFF. In DNA form, the CDR3 reads TGTGCCAGCAGCGTAGCTCAAGGGGTCGGAGAAAAACTGTTTTTT.

The chain uses TRBV18 and TRBJ1-3, with TRBD1 identical over 7 bases. CDR3 length: 15 amino acids. After removal of 3 bases from V and 0 bases from J, the junction contained 2 bases not matched to a gene. Germline CDR1 and CDR2: KGHSH and LQKENI. This CDR3 reads CASSPGQNSGNTIYF. As DNA, the CDR3 is TGTGCCAGCTCACCGGGACAGAACTCTGGAAACACCATATATTTT. Full variable domain (rest looked up from reference TRBV18 and TRBJ1-3): NAGVMQNPRHLVRRRGQEARLRCSPMKGHSHVYWYRQLPEEGLKFMVYLQKENIIDESGMPKERFSAEFPKEGPSILRIQQVVRGDSAAYFCASSPGQNSGNTIYFGEGSWLTVV.

The chain joins TRBV6-2 or TRBV6-3 to TRBJ2-3, with 13 bases that match TRBD2. There are 18 residues in the CDR3. Losses at the gene ends were 6 bases for V and 4 bases for J; bases not matched to a gene: 13. Germline assignment: CDR1 MNHEY and CDR2 SVGEGT. CDR3 loop: CASSTTGRTSGGPDTQYF. The CDR3 DNA is TGTGCCAGCAGCACAACAGGGCGGACTAGCGGGGGTCCAGATACGCAGTATTTT.

The rearrangement uses TRBV4-2 and TRBJ1-3, with TRBD1 as a possible D gene (6 bases). Trimming took 2 bases from V and 4 from J, leaving 12 bases between them. There are 15 residues in the CDR3. CDR1 is LGHNA and CDR2 is YNFKEQ in the germline V gene. In DNA, the CDR3 is TGTGCCAGCAGCCAATCACAGGGAGTAGGAAACACCATATATTTT. This encodes CASSQSQGVGNTIYF.

This chain connects TRBV2 to TRBJ2-1, with D maybe TRBD2 (5 bases). The CDR3 has 14 residues. CDR1 is SNHLY, CDR2 FYNNEI, per germline. Trimming shortened V by 2 bases and J by 7 bases, and 12 bases separated the two germline ends. The CDR3 protein is CASSEFLAENEQFF. The CDR3 DNA sequence: TGTGCCAGCAGTGAATTCCTAGCTGAGAATGAGCAGTTCTTC. Combining the CDR3 with reference TRBV2 and TRBJ2-1 gives the whole variable domain EPEVTQTPSHQVTQMGQEVILRCVPISNHLYFYWYRQILGQKVEFLVSFYNNEISEKSEIFDDQFSVERPDGSNFTLKIRSTKLEDSAMYFCASSEFLAENEQFFGPGTRLTVL.

The V and J genes are TRBV6-5 and TRBJ1-5, with D perhaps TRBD1 (5 bases). The CDR3 has 13 amino acids. The V gene's germline CDR1 is MNHEY and CDR2 SVGAGI. V lost 6 bases to trimming and J lost 3 bases, with 9 bases between them. CDR3 region: CASRRQSNQPQHF. The CDR3 DNA is TGTGCCAGCAGGCGACAGTCCAATCAGCCCCAGCATTTT.

This clone was observed once. The V gene is TRBV28, the J gene TRBJ1-1, with a weak D call TRBD1 (5 bases). V lost 8 bases and J lost 4, with 14 bases in between. CDR1 MDHEN and CDR2 SYDVKM come from the germline V gene. The CDR3 covers 13 residues. DNA of the CDR3: TGTGCCAGCGGAGGGGCCCGAGCCACTGAAGCTTTCTTT. It translates to CASGGARATEAFF.

V and J are TRBV4-3 and TRBJ2-7; possible D gene TRBD1, 5 bases. Germline CDR1 and CDR2: LGHNA and YSLEER. V lost 0 bases and J 3 bases, leaving 12 bases between the germline ends. CDR3 size: 15 residues. In nucleotides, the CDR3 is TGCGCCAGCAGCCAAGATGCACAGGATTTCTACGAGCAGTACTTC. Its translation is CASSQDAQDFYEQYF.

This rearrangement joins TRBV24-1 to TRBJ2-2, with a possible D match to TRBD1 (5 bases). Per germline, CDR1 KGHDR and CDR2 SFDVKD. The CDR3 totals 17 residues. V gave up 0 bases and J gave up 1 base, with 11 bases separating them. CDR3 amino acids: CATSDLRQGGNTGELFF. CDR3 DNA: TGTGCCACCAGTGATTTGAGGCAGGGTGGGAACACCGGGGAGCTGTTTTTT.

This chain joins TRBV5-4 and TRBJ2-5; 7 nucleotides agree with TRBD1. The V segment lost 4 bases and the J segment 4 bases; nucleotides outside the gene matches: 7. The CDR3 extends over 14 amino acids. Per germline, CDR1 SGHNT and CDR2 YYREEE (reference sequence). The CDR3 loop is CASSADTGAETQYF. In nucleotides, the CDR3 is TGTGCCAGCAGCGCAGACACAGGGGCAGAGACCCAGTACTTC.

The V call is TRBV20-1, the J call TRBJ1-2; D possibly corresponds to TRBD1 (6 bases). Trimming took off 8 bases at V and 10 bases at J, with 17 bases between the two ends. Germline V CDR1 and CDR2: DFQATT, SNEGSKA (reference sequence). CDR3 length equals 11 residues. In DNA form, the CDR3 reads TGCAGTACCCGAGGGGGATGGGACTACACCTTC. Protein: CSTRGGWDYTF.

CDR3 coding DNA: TGTGCCAGTAGTACCCCCGGGACAGGGGCCTCTGGAAACACCATATATTTT. It yields the protein CASSTPGTGASGNTIYF. The rearrangement links TRBV19 to TRBJ1-3, with 10 bases matching TRBD1. This CDR3 has 17 residues. From germline, CDR1 is LNHDA and CDR2 SQIVND (reference sequence). Unmatched junction bases numbered 6, after V lost 4 bases and J lost 0 bases.

The V call is TRBV6-6, the J call TRBJ1-5, with a possible D match to TRBD1 (6 bases). V was pared by 1 base and J by 1 base, with 11 bases between. The CDR3 has 16 residues. Looked up from germline, CDR1 is MNHNY and CDR2 is SVGAGI (reference sequence). The CDR3: CASSYYGGRSNQPQHF. The CDR3 region has the DNA TGTGCCAGCAGTTACTACGGGGGGCGAAGCAATCAGCCCCAGCATTTT.

This chain connects TRBV6-5 to TRBJ1-2, with 7 bases lining up with TRBD1. The CDR3 covers 14 residues. Germline loops: CDR1 MNHEY, CDR2 SVGAGI. J was trimmed by 3 bases and V by 8 bases; bases with no gene match: 9. This CDR3 reads CASRQGRFDYGYTF. The DNA of the CDR3 is TGTGCCAGCCGACAGGGTCGATTTGACTATGGCTACACCTTC.

CDR3 bases: TGTGCCTCCTCCGGGACAGGGGGTGAAAAACTGTTTTTT. Its translation is CASSGTGGEKLFF. The V gene is TRBV7-9, the J gene TRBJ1-4; TRBD1 matches at 11 bases. This CDR3 region has 13 residues. Germline lookup yields CDR1 SEHNR and CDR2 FQNEAQ (reference sequence). With 11 bases clipped from V and 7 bases from J, the junction kept 6 bases outside the gene matches.

This chain links TRBV7-9 with TRBJ1-1; 10 bases align to TRBD1. The CDR3 runs to 16 residues. Trimming at V came to 4 bases and at J to 2 bases, leaving 7 bases not matched to a gene. CDR1 is SEHNR, CDR2 FQNEAQ, per germline (reference sequence). The CDR3 here is CASSSLGQGGNTEAFF. CDR3 sequence (DNA): TGTGCCAGCAGCTCCCTTGGACAGGGGGGAAACACTGAAGCTTTCTTT.

V and J are TRBV7-9 and TRBJ1-2; 8 bases fit TRBD1. Germline lookup yields CDR1 SEHNR and CDR2 FQNEAQ (reference sequence). The V segment lost 0 bases and the J segment 4 bases; nucleotides outside the gene matches: 4. The CDR3 runs 15 residues. The CDR3 bases are TGTGCCAGCAGCTTAGCGGGGACAGGATTCTATGGCTACACCTTC. Its protein product is CASSLAGTGFYGYTF.

The chain combines TRBV28 with TRBJ1-4, with TRBD1 matching 8 bases. Unmatched junction bases numbered 10, after V lost 2 bases and J lost 8 bases. The CDR3 contains 16 residues. The V gene's germline CDR1 is MDHEN and CDR2 SYDVKM. This CDR3 reads CASSLGADRAREKLFF. In nucleotides, the CDR3 is TGTGCCAGCAGTTTAGGGGCGGACAGGGCTCGGGAAAAACTGTTTTTT.

The chain has TRBV11-3 and TRBJ2-1; 13 positions match TRBD2. CDR1 is SGHNT, CDR2 YENEEA, per germline. CDR3 length: 15 residues. The V gene end was trimmed by 4 bases and the J gene end by 8 bases; junction bases not matched to a gene: 5. This chain's CDR3 is CASSSGLAGWDEQFF. The CDR3, as DNA: TGTGCCAGCAGCTCGGGACTAGCGGGGTGGGATGAGCAGTTCTTC.